Here is one T cell receptor beta chain with its context. Its matching antigen is unknown. PCR used 60 Vbeta primers and 13 Jbeta primers. TCRdb's copy holds only in-frame clones and misses some; the assay was immunoSEQ multiplex PCR. The sample includes some 200,000 clones, 81% of them seen just once. This sample is part of a study of cytomegalovirus exposure and HLA in healthy donors. The study's findings and limits: There were several of the most significant clusters that appeared linked to common viral pathogens in a later analysis. Cytomegalovirus association was assigned to over 150 TCR beta chains. Because they were indistinguishable, some V segments, including TRBV6-2 and TRBV6-3, were excluded. Later analysis found that TCR beta chains associated with HLA were more clonally expanded than other, equally common chains.

Trimming cost V 1 base and J 3 bases, with 16 bases left between them. Germline V gives CDR1 SGHNT, CDR2 YYREEE (reference sequence). The CDR3 sequence is 16 residues long. This chain uses TRBV5-4 with TRBJ2-5, with D possibly matching TRBD2 (5 bases). The clonotype originates from a woman younger than 45 in good health and CMV-seronegative. The sample taken for sequencing was PBMCs. DNA of the CDR3: TGTGCCAGCAGCTTGAGACCCGCTCTAGCCGAAGAGACCCAGTACTTC. This gives the protein CASSLRPALAEETQYF.